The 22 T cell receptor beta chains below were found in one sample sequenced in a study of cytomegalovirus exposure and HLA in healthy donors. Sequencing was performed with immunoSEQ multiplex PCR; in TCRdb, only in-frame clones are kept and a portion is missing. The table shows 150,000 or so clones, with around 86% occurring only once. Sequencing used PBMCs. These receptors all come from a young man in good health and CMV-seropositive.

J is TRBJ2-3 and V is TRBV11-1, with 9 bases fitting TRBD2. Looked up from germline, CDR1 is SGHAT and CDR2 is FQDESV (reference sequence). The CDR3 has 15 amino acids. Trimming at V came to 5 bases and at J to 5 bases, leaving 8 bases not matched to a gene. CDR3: CASSPLRGGQDTQYF. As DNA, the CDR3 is TGTGCCAGCAGCCCCTTGCGGGGGGGACAAGATACGCAGTATTTT.

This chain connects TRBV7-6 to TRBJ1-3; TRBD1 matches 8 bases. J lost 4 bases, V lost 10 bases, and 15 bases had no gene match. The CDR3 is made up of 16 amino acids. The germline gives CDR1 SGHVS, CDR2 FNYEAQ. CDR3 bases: TGTGCCACCCGGGCGGGGGCAGGGGGCAGAGGAAACACCATATATTTT. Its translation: CATRAGAGGRGNTIYF. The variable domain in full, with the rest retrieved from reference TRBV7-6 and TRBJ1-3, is GAGVSQSPRYKVTKRGQDVALRCDPISGHVSLYWYRQALGQGPEFLTYFNYEAQQDKSGLPNDRFSAERPEGSISTLTIQRTEQRDSAMYRCATRAGAGGRGNTIYFGEGSWLTVV.

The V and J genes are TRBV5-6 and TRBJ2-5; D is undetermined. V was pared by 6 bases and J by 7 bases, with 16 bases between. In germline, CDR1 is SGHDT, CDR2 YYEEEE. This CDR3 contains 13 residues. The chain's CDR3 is CASMGLNRRTQYF. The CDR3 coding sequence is TGTGCCAGCATGGGTCTTAATAGGAGGACCCAGTACTTC.

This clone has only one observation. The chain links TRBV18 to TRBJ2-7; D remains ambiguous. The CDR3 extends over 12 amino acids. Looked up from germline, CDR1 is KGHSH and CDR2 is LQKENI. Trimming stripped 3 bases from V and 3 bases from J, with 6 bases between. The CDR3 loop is CASSPFNYEQYF. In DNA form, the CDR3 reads TGTGCCAGCTCACCCTTTAACTACGAGCAGTACTTC.

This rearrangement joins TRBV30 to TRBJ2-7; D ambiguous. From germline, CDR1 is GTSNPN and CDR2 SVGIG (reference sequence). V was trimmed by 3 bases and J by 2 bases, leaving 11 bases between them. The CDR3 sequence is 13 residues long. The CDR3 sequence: CAWRSLAAYEQYF. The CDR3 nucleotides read TGTGCCTGGAGAAGCCTCGCGGCCTACGAGCAGTACTTC.

In DNA, the CDR3 is TGTGCCAGCTCACAACTGACAGAGAACACTGAAGCTTTCTTT. It encodes CASSQLTENTEAFF. The chain has TRBV18 and TRBJ1-1, with TRBD1 as a possible D gene (5 bases). The length of the CDR3 is 14 residues. V shed 4 bases and J shed 1 base, with 10 bases lying between them. Germline CDR1 and CDR2: KGHSH and LQKENI.

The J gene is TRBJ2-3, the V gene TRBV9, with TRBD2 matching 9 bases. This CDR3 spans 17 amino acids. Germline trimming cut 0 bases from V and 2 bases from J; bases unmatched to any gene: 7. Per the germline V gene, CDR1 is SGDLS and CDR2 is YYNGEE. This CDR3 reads CASSVGSGGPVTDTQYF. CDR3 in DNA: TGTGCCAGCAGCGTAGGGAGCGGGGGGCCAGTCACAGATACGCAGTATTTT.

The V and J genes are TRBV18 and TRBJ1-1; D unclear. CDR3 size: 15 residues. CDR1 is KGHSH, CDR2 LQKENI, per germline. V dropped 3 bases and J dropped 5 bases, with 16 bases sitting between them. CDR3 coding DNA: TGTGCCAGCTCACCCACTTCGTCGGGGAGGACTGAAGCTTTCTTT. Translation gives CASSPTSSGRTEAFF.

The CDR3, as DNA: TGCGCCAGCAGCGGCGGGGCAGCCAGCTCTGGAAACACCATATATTTT. Translating it yields CASSGGAASSGNTIYF. This sequence joins TRBV5-1 and TRBJ1-3; D is possibly TRBD1 (5 bases). This CDR3 has 16 residues. Trimming removed 4 bases from V and 0 bases from J, with 14 bases in between. The germline V gene encodes CDR1 SGHRS and CDR2 YFSETQ.

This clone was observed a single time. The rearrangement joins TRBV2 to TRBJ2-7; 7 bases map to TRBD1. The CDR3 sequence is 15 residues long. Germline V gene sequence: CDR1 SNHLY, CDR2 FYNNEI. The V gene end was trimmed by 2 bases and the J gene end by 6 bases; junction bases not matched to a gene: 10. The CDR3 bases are TGTGCCAGCAGTGAACAGGGACAGCCAGGTTTCGAGCAGTACTTC. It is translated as CASSEQGQPGFEQYF.

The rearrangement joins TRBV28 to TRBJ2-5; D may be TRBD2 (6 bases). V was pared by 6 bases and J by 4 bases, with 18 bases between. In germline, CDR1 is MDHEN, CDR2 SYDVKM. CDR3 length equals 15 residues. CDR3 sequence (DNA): TGTGCCAGCAGGGGACTCCGGGGAGATCGAGAGACCCAGTACTTC. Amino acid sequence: CASRGLRGDRETQYF.

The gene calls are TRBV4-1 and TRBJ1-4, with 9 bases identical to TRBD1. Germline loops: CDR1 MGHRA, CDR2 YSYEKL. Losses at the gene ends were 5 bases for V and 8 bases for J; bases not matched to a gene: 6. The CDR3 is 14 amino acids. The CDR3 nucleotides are TGCGCCAGCAGCACCGGGACAGGGAACGAAAAACTGTTTTTT. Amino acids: CASSTGTGNEKLFF.

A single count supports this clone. The DNA for the CDR3 is TGTGCCAGCAGTCCGGACAGGTCCTATGGCTACACCTTC. Protein: CASSPDRSYGYTF. This chain connects TRBV14 to TRBJ1-2; 7 bases align to TRBD1. Germline CDR1 is SGHDN and CDR2 is FVKESK. Losses at the gene ends were 6 bases for V and 4 bases for J; bases not matched to a gene: 5. There are 13 residues in the CDR3.

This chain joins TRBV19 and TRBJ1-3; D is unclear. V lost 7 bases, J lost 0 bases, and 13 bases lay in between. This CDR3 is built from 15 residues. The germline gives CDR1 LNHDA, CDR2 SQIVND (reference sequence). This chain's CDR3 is CASTDSPGSGNTIYF. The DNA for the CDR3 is TGTGCCAGTACCGATTCTCCAGGCTCTGGAAACACCATATATTTT. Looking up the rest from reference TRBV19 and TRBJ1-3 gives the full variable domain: DGGITQSPKYLFRKEGQNVTLSCEQNLNHDAMYWYRQDPGQGLRLIYYSQIVNDFQKGDIAEGYSVSREKKESFPLTVTSAQKNPTAFYLCASTDSPGSGNTIYFGEGSWLTVV.

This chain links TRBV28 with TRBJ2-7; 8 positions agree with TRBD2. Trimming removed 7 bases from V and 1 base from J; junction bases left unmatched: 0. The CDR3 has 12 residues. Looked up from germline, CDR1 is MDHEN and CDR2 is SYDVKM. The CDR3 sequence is CASTSGSYEQYF. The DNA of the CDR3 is TGTGCCAGCACTAGCGGGTCCTACGAGCAGTACTTC.

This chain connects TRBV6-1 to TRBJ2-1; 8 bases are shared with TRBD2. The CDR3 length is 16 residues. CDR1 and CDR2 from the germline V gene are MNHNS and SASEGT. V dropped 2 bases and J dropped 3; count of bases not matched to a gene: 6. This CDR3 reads CASSEISGGVYNEQFF. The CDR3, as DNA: TGTGCCAGCAGTGAAATATCGGGGGGGGTCTACAATGAGCAGTTCTTC.

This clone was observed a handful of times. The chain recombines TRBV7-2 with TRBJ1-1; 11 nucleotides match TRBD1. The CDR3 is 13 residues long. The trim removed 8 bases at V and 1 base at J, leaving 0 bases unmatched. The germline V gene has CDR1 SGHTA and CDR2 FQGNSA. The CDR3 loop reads CASGQGANTEAFF. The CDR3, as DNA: TGTGCCAGCGGACAGGGGGCGAACACTGAAGCTTTCTTT.

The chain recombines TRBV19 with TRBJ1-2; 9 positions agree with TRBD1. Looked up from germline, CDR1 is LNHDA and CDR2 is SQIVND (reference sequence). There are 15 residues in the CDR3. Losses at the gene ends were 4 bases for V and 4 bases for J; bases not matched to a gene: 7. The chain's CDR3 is CASSRTGVGSYGYTF. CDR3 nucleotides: TGTGCCAGTAGTAGGACAGGGGTCGGCAGCTATGGCTACACCTTC.

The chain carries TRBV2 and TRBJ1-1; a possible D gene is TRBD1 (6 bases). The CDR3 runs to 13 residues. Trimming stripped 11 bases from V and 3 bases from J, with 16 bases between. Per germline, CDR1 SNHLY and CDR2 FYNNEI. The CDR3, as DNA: TGTGCCGAGCAGGGGAGAGGGGACACTGAAGCTTTCTTT. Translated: CAEQGRGDTEAFF.

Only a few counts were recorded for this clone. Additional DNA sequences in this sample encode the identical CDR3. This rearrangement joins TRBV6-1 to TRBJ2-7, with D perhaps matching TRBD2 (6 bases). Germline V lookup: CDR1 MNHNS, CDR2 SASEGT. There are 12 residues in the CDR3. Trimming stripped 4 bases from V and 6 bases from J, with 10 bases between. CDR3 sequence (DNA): TGTGCCAGCAGTGTTAGGAGGGGCGAGCAGTACTTC. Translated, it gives CASSVRRGEQYF.

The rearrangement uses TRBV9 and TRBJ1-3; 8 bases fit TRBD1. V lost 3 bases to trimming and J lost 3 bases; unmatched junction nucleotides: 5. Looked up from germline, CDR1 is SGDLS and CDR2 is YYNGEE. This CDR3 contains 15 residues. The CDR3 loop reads CASSEGTGIGNTIYF. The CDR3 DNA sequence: TGTGCCAGCAGCGAGGGGACAGGAATTGGAAACACCATATATTTT.

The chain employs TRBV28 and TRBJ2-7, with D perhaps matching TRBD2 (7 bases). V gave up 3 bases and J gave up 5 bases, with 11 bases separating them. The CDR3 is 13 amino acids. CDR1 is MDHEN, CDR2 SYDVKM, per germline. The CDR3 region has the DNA TGTGCCAGCAGTTTCGGGGGGCGAAACGAGCAGTACTTC. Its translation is CASSFGGRNEQYF.